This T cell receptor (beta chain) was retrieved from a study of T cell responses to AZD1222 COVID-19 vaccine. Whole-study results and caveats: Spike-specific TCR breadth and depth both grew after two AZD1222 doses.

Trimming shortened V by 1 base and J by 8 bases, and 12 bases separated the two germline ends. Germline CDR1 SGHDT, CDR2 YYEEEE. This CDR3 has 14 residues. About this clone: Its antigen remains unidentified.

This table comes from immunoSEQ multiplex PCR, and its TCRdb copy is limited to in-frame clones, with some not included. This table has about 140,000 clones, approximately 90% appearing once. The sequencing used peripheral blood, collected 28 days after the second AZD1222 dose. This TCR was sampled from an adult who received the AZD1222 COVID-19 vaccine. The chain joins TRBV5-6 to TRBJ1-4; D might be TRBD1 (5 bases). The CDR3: CASSLSGAGEKLFF. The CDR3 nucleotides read TGTGCCAGCAGCTTGTCCGGGGCTGGGGAAAAACTGTTTTTT.